Reported below is one TCR beta chain. This sample was taken from a study of CD8 T cells in Susac syndrome. An amount of RNA that ranged from roughly 0.5 to 1 ug was reverse transcribed with random hexamers. The TCR beta CDR3 was amplified by immunoSEQ multiplex PCR across 54 Vbeta, 13 Jbeta. Using its own MiXCR run on the immunoSEQ multiplex PCR reads, TCRdb lists one record per CDR3 protein. The sample includes around 300,000 distinct CDR3 sequences, about nine tenths of them seen just once. This receptor was obtained from a human donor with multiple sclerosis. Input material: CD8+ T cells from PBMCs.

The CDR3 here is CASSLGLAGGSSYEQYF. The CDR3 region has the DNA TGTGCCAGCAGTTTGGGGCTAGCGGGAGGAAGTTCCTACGAGCAGTACTTC. The gene calls are TRBV27 and TRBJ2-7, with 11 bases that match TRBD2. Germline-derived CDR1 and CDR2 are MNHEY and SMNVEV (reference sequence). J was trimmed by 1 base and V by 3 bases; bases with no gene match: 8. This CDR3 has 17 residues.